These 8 T cell receptor beta chains originate from one sample sequenced in a study of T cells in localized non-small cell lung cancer. Using immunoSEQ multiplex PCR, the repertoire was profiled, and TCRdb retains in-frame clones only, with some absent. The sample shows under 55,000 clones, 91% of them seen only once. Sequencing was performed on PBMCs, taken before any cancer treatment. These receptors originate from a woman aged 35-75 years with stage II lung adenocarcinoma.

The rearrangement joins TRBV6-4 to TRBJ2-1, with D perhaps TRBD2 (6 bases). Germline assignment: CDR1 MRHNA and CDR2 SNTAGT. The V and J ends lost 4 bases and 4 bases respectively, with 8 bases between them. The CDR3 covers 13 residues. CDR3 in amino acids: CASSATRYNEQFF. CDR3 sequence (DNA): TGTGCCAGCAGTGCGACTAGATACAATGAGCAGTTCTTC.

This clone was seen a single time. V is TRBV15 and J is TRBJ2-3, with 10 bases lining up with TRBD1. Germline CDR1 reads LNHNV; CDR2 reads YYDKDF (reference sequence). With 7 bases clipped from V and 4 bases from J, the junction kept 8 bases outside the gene matches. This CDR3 has 15 residues. The DNA for the CDR3 is TGTGCCACCATCCGGGACAGGGGCCTGGCAGATACGCAGTATTTT. Its translation is CATIRDRGLADTQYF.

V and J are TRBV7-2 and TRBJ1-4; D is perhaps TRBD1 (6 bases). The ends were cut back, 2 bases at V and 7 bases at J, with 11 bases in the middle. The CDR3 extends over 14 amino acids. CDR1 SGHTA and CDR2 FQGNSA come from the germline V gene. CDR3 bases: TGTGCCAGCAGCTTACGGACAGCGGGTGAAAAACTGTTTTTT. Its translation is CASSLRTAGEKLFF.

This chain connects TRBV15 to TRBJ2-2; no reliable D call. From germline, CDR1 is LNHNV and CDR2 YYDKDF (reference sequence). The CDR3 totals 14 residues. Trimming stripped 0 bases from V and 8 bases from J, with 10 bases between. The CDR3 loop reads CATSRDPGWGELFF. The CDR3 DNA is TGTGCCACCAGCAGAGATCCCGGTTGGGGGGAGCTGTTTTTT.

To note about this clone: The sample has other DNA sequences that encode this CDR3 too. The chain couples TRBV19 to TRBJ1-3; D is unresolved. The CDR3 contains 16 residues. Trimming took off 2 bases at V and 0 bases at J, with 11 bases between the two ends. The germline gives CDR1 LNHDA, CDR2 SQIVND (reference sequence). The CDR3 region is CASSITRAGSGNTIYF. In nucleotides, the CDR3 is TGTGCCAGTAGTATAACCCGGGCAGGCTCTGGAAACACCATATATTTT.

As DNA, the CDR3 is TGTGCCAGCAGCCCGTGGACAGGGACTGGCAATTCACCCCTCCACTTT. Encoded protein: CASSPWTGTGNSPLHF. The gene calls are TRBV14 and TRBJ1-6, with 8 bases fitting TRBD1. The CDR3 is 16 amino acids. The germline V gene has CDR1 SGHDN and CDR2 FVKESK. J lost 7 bases, V lost 4 bases, and 9 bases had no gene match.

The chain employs TRBV9 and TRBJ1-5, with no clear D. Trimming left V 7 bases short and J 7 bases short, with 15 bases between. Per the germline V gene, CDR1 is SGDLS and CDR2 is YYNGEE. This CDR3 has 13 amino acids. CDR3 DNA sequence: TGTGCCAGCTCTCTGGGAGTCGAACAGCCCCAGCATTTT. This encodes CASSLGVEQPQHF. Full variable domain (missing parts from reference TRBV9 and TRBJ1-5): DSGVTQTPKHLITATGQRVTLRCSPRSGDLSVYWYQQSLDQGLQFLIQYYNGEERAKGNILERFSAQQFPDLHSELNLSSLELGDSALYFCASSLGVEQPQHFGDGTRLSIL.

The rearrangement uses TRBV5-1 and TRBJ2-1; TRBD2 is a possible D gene (5 bases). Germline loops: CDR1 SGHRS, CDR2 YFSETQ. V was shortened by 3 bases and J by 5 bases, with 15 bases between the two germline ends. The CDR3 has 15 amino acids. This chain's CDR3 is CASSSPSSPHNEQFF. The CDR3 DNA is TGCGCCAGCAGCTCCCCCTCTAGCCCCCACAATGAGCAGTTCTTC.